Shown below are 7 T cell receptor beta chains from a single sample sequenced in a study of blood T cell repertoires in COVID-19. TCRdb's table, derived via immunoSEQ multiplex PCR, lists solely in-frame clones and lacks some. This table holds 100,000 or so clones, 88% found once. The sequenced sample was peripheral blood. These receptors all stem from a woman aged 55-69 years with acute or convalescent COVID-19.

The V and J genes are TRBV5-1 and TRBJ1-1, with TRBD1 matching over 7 bases. The CDR3 spans 14 residues. Germline V gene sequence: CDR1 SGHRS, CDR2 YFSETQ. With V trimmed by 4 bases and J by 0 bases, 3 bases remained unmatched. The CDR3 region is CASSTGQVNTEAFF. Here the CDR3 DNA reads TGCGCCAGCAGCACCGGACAGGTGAACACTGAAGCTTTCTTT.

The rearrangement joins TRBV4-1 to TRBJ1-5; tentative D call: TRBD1 (6 bases). Trimming stripped 2 bases from V and 3 bases from J, with 11 bases between. CDR1 and CDR2 (germline): MGHRA, YSYEKL. CDR3 length: 15 amino acids. CDR3 amino acids: CASSQPTGLNQPQHF. The CDR3 DNA is TGCGCCAGCAGCCAACCGACAGGACTCAATCAGCCCCAGCATTTT.

CDR3 sequence reads: CASREGTGNNSPLHF. The CDR3 bases are TGTGCCAGTAGGGAAGGGACAGGGAATAATTCACCCCTCCACTTT. The chain carries TRBV19 and TRBJ1-6; 9 nucleotides line up with TRBD1. Trimming took 6 bases from V and 5 from J; bases not matched to a gene: 5. The CDR3 has 15 residues. Per germline, CDR1 LNHDA and CDR2 SQIVND (reference sequence).

This clone occurred once. CDR3 bases: TGTGCCACCGGTCGGGACACCTACCGGGATACGCAGTATTTT. It codes for CATGRDTYRDTQYF. The gene calls are TRBV15 and TRBJ2-3, with D maybe TRBD1 (6 bases). The germline gives CDR1 LNHNV, CDR2 YYDKDF (reference sequence). The CDR3 has 14 residues. Trimming took off 8 bases at V and 6 bases at J, with 18 bases between the two ends.

The rearrangement links TRBV3-1 (or the pseudogene TRBV3-2) to TRBJ2-5, with TRBD2 matching 7 bases. V was clipped by 1 base and J by 9 bases; unmatched bases: 8. The CDR3 consists of 14 residues. Germline-derived CDR1 and CDR2 are LGHDT and YNNKEL (reference sequence). This chain's CDR3 is CASSQVTDRGAQYF. The CDR3 region has the DNA TGTGCCAGCAGCCAAGTGACAGACCGGGGGGCCCAGTACTTC.

The chain carries TRBV20-1 and TRBJ1-1; D is unclear. Germline lookup yields CDR1 DFQATT and CDR2 SNEGSKA (reference sequence). The CDR3 has 11 residues. The V end was cut by 1 base, the J end by 7 bases, with 7 bases between. The chain's CDR3 is CSARGEGEAFF. The CDR3 DNA sequence: TGCAGTGCTAGAGGGGAGGGTGAAGCTTTCTTT.

The chain combines TRBV19 with TRBJ1-5, with TRBD1 matching over 12 bases. Trimming took 6 bases from V and 1 from J; bases not matched to a gene: 13. Germline-derived CDR1 and CDR2 are LNHDA and SQIVND (reference sequence). The CDR3 contains 19 residues. CDR3 sequence: CASSPRGGQGARSNQPQHF. In DNA, the CDR3 is TGTGCCAGTAGCCCCCGAGGGGGACAGGGGGCGAGGAGCAATCAGCCCCAGCATTTT.